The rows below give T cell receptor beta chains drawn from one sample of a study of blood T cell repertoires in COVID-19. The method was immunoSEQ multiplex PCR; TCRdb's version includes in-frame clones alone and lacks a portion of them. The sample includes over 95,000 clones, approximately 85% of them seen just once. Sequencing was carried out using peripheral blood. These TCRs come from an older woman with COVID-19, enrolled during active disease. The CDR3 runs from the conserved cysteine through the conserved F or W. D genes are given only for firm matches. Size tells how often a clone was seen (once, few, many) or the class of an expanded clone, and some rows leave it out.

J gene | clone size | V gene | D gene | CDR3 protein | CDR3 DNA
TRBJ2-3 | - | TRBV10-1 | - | CASSSGTSTDTQYF | TGCGCCAGCAGCTCTGGGACTAGCACAGATACGCAGTATTTT
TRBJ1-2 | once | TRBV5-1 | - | CASSIGSGAYGYTF | TGCGCCAGCAGTATTGGGTCCGGAGCCTATGGCTACACCTTC
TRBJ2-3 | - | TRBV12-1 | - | CASSFSGGDTSTDTQYF | TGTGCCAGCAGCTTTAGCGGGGGGGATACGAGCACAGATACGCAGTATTTT
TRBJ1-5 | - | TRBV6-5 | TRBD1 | CASGRDRANQPQHF | TGTGCCAGCGGCCGGGACAGGGCGAATCAGCCCCAGCATTTT
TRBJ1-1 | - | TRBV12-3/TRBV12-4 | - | CASSTTRNTEAFF | TGTGCCAGCAGCACTACACGGAACACTGAAGCTTTCTTT
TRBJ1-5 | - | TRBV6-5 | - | CASSYSRTVNQPQHF | TGTGCCAGCAGTTACTCCCGGACAGTTAATCAGCCCCAGCATTTT
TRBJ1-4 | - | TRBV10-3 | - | CATQGGRGEKLFF | TGTGCCACCCAAGGGGGTCGGGGTGAAAAACTGTTTTTT
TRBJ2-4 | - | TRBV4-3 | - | CASSQGGMGIQYF | TGCGCCAGCAGCCAAGGAGGAATGGGCATTCAGTACTTC
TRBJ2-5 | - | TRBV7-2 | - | CASSFGGSQETQYF | TGTGCCAGCAGCTTTGGCGGCAGTCAAGAGACCCAGTACTTC
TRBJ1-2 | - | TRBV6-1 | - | CASSDRGNTILFYGYTF | TGTGCCAGCAGTGATAGAGGGAACACAATTCTCTTTTATGGCTACACCTTC
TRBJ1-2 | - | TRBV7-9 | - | CASSPTGNYGYTF | TGTGCCAGCAGTCCCACAGGGAACTATGGCTACACCTTC
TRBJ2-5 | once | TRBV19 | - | CASSEDSETQYF | TGTGCCAGTAGTGAGGACAGCGAGACCCAGTACTTC